This record concerns one T cell receptor beta chain sequence. Its antigen is unknown. This record belongs to a study of regulatory and conventional T cells in RAG deficiency. Study-wide findings and caveats: In Omenn syndrome, Treg and Tconv repertoires overlapped >85%.

Germline lookup yields CDR1 SGHRS and CDR2 YFSETQ. The CDR3 contains 15 residues. Germline trimming cut 2 bases from V and 7 bases from J; bases unmatched to any gene: 7. Only in-frame clones appear in the TCRdb table, and some are missing; sequencing was by immunoSEQ multiplex PCR. Of roughly 11,000 clones listed, approximately 93% are singletons. Blood CD4+ CD25-high CD127-low regulatory T cells supplied the genomic DNA template. In addition, the sample was reused for a study of regulatory T cells. As reported in that work: Amplification used 52 TRBV primers and 13 TRBJ primers. Regulatory T cells showed the strongest V-J pair restriction and V/J gene skewing among patient repertoires.

Source material: CD127- CD25+ CD4+ Tregs sorted from blood. This receptor was taken from a human donor in good health. The chain joins TRBV5-1 to TRBJ1-4; TRBD1 agrees at 8 bases. CDR3 loop: CASSLSPGGGEKLFF. In DNA form, the CDR3 reads TGCGCCAGCAGCTTATCCCCAGGGGGCGGTGAAAAACTGTTTTTT. The whole variable domain, filled in from reference TRBV5-1 and TRBJ1-4, reads KAGVTQTPRYLIKTRGQQVTLSCSPISGHRSVSWYQQTPGQGLQFLFEYFSETQRNKGNFPGRFSGRQFSNSRSEMNVSTLELGDSALYLCASSLSPGGGEKLFFGSGTQLSVL.